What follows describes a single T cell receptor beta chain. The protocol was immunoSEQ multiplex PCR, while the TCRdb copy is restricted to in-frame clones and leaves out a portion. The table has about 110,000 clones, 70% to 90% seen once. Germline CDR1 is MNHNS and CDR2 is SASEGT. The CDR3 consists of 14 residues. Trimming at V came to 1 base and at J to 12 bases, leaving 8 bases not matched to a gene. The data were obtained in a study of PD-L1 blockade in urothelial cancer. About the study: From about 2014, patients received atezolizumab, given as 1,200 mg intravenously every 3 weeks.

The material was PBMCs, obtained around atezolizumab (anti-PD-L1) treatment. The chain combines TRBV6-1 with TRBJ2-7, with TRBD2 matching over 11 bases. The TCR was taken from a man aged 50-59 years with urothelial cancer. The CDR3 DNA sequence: TGTGCCAGCAGTGAAGGAACTAGCGGGAGAACCTCGTACTTC. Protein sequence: CASSEGTSGRTSYF.